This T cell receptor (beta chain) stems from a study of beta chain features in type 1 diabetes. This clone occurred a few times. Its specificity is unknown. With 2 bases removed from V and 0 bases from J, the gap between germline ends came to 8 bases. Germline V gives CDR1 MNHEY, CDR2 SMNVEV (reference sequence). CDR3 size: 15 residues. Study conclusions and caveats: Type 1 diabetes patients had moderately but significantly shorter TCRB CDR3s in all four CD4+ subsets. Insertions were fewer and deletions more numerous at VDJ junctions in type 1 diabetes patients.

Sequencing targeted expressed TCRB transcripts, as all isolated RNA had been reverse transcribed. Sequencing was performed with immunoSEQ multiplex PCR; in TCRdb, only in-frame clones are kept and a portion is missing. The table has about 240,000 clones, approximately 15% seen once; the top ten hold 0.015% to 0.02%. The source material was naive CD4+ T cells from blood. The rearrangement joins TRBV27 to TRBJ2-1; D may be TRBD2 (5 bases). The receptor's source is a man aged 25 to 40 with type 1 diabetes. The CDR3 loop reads CASSLLGSSYNEQFF. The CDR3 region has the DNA TGTGCCAGCAGTTTACTGGGGAGCTCCTACAATGAGCAGTTCTTC.